This TCR beta chain was identified in a study of vaccination and CD4 T cells after COVID-19. As for the study in general: The post-vaccine samples came a median 72 days after dose two (range 14 to 241).

Study-level findings and limits: No early post-infection timepoints were studied, and convalescent patients studied were relatively few. 304 of 307 vaccine-specific clones from convalescent patients were spike mono-reactive.

Noted treatment: approximately nine-day PBMC culture with coronavirus spike peptide pools or control peptides (ViraFEST assay). This clonotype was seen a handful of times. The antigen is undetermined. This CDR3 contains 15 residues. Per the germline V gene, CDR1 is MNHEY and CDR2 is SMNVEV (reference sequence). Trimming cost V 3 bases and J 0 bases, with 10 bases left between them. Scientists ran DNA taken from cultured CD4+ T cells through the Oncomine TCR Beta short-read assay for sequencing. TCRdb recomputed calls from the PCR reads with MiXCR, one row per CDR3 protein. The table lists about 10,000 distinct CDR3 sequences, roughly 60% of them singletons, with roughly 16% in the top ten.

The TCR comes from a human donor who had recovered from COVID-19. Sequencing input: CD4+ T cells from blood, cultured in vitro. This sequence joins TRBV27 and TRBJ2-3; D not certain. The DNA of the CDR3 is TGTGCCAGCAGTTTGACTGCCTCTAGCACAGATACGCAGTATTTT. Protein product: CASSLTASSTDTQYF.